This T cell receptor (beta chain) was sequenced in a study of T cell responses to AZD1222 COVID-19 vaccine. Findings and limits, study-wide: The number of AZD1222 recipients seropositive at baseline was only 6 or 7. Nearly half of spike-specific TCRs reportedly go after variant regions that carry no mutations. Vaccination with two AZD1222 doses was followed by a rise in Spike-specific TCR breadth and depth.

For this clone: Its specificity is not known.

This CDR3 contains 14 residues. V lost 1 base, J lost 3 bases, and 11 bases lay in between. Looked up from germline, CDR1 is SGHDT and CDR2 is YYEEEE. Second-dose schedules of about 4 or about 12 weeks were combined. This table comes from immunoSEQ multiplex PCR, and its TCRdb copy is limited to in-frame clones, with some not included. The top ten clones hold 4% of a sample with approximately 150,000 clones, approximately 90% of them seen once. The source is an adult who received the AZD1222 COVID-19 vaccine. Sequenced here: peripheral blood, sampled 28 days after the second AZD1222 dose. The rearrangement joins TRBV5-6 to TRBJ2-7, with D possibly being TRBD1 (5 bases). CDR3 bases: TGTGCCAGCAGCTTGTGGGGCAGGGACTACGAGCAGTACTTC. This encodes CASSLWGRDYEQYF.